This TCR beta chain was observed in a study of persistence of HIV-infected CD4 T cells. About the research overall: Median time on suppressive ART was about 8 years.

This CDR3 contains 12 residues. V gave up 6 bases and J gave up 8 bases, with 13 bases separating them. Looked up from germline, CDR1 is MNHEY and CDR2 is SVGAGI. An overlapping HIV-1 Gag peptide pool stimulated these cells at approximately 0.91 ug/peptide/mL. CD4+ T cells upregulating both CD40 ligand and CD69 were sorted as responding cells. Suppressive ART was started during chronic HIV-1 infection in these adults. The count of this clone is one. Its matching antigen is unknown. This was the immunoSEQ version 4 assay in survey mode. The table came from immunoSEQ multiplex PCR; TCRdb's copy has only in-frame clones and leaves some out. The data hold fewer than 40,000 clones, with roughly 70% observed a single time.

The TCR was taken from an adult man with HIV who was CMV-seropositive. The chain is built from TRBV6-5 and TRBJ1-1, with D tentatively TRBD1 (6 bases). The sequenced sample was CD4+ T cells sorted from PBMCs after approximately 19-hour stimulation, obtained from a patient who received antiretroviral therapy. This CDR3 reads CASSPFDREAFF. The CDR3 region has the DNA TGTGCCAGCAGCCCCTTCGACAGGGAAGCTTTCTTT.